A selection of T cell receptor beta chains follows, all from one sample in a study of blood T cells in healthy people across ages. TCRdb independently ran MiXCR on the 5' RACE reads; one entry per CDR3 protein. The sample lists roughly 800,000 distinct CDR3 sequences; 25% were seen once. These records were also assigned to another study, of T cells of mothers and their children.

The sequenced material came from blood. The receptors stem from a boy aged 5 to 17 in good health. CDR3s include the opening cysteine and the closing phenylalanine or tryptophan. A D gene is named only where the DNA matches it firmly.

d_call	v_call	j_call	cdr3_aa
-	TRBV20-1	TRBJ1-2	CSATPGHYLYGYTF
TRBD1	TRBV6-5	TRBJ1-2	CASSYRTGTYGYTF
TRBD1	TRBV7-8	TRBJ2-6	CASSLARFTGDVISGANVLTF
-	TRBV18	TRBJ1-2	CASSLTGAQGYGYTF
-	TRBV4-3	TRBJ1-2	CASSQDRAGDKSGYTF
-	TRBV6-1	TRBJ2-5	CASRLRGSGETQYF
-	TRBV3-1	TRBJ1-1	CASSQLSLQGTEAFF
-	TRBV11-2	TRBJ2-5	CASSPTTWGTRPQETQYF
-	TRBV7-8	TRBJ1-5	CASSLEAAAYSNQPQHF
TRBD1	TRBV10-3	TRBJ2-1	CATTTDTGAEQFF
TRBD2	TRBV20-1	TRBJ2-7	CSARPNRLASSYEQYF
-	TRBV7-2	TRBJ2-1	CASSLAHGVSHRDINEQFF
-	TRBV20-1	TRBJ1-4	CSARETRSTNEKLFF
TRBD2	TRBV6-2/TRBV6-3	TRBJ2-1	CASSQSGRGFF
-	TRBV14	TRBJ2-3	CASSDGPLKSDTQYF
-	TRBV7-3	TRBJ2-7	CASSSQSSYEQYF
TRBD1	TRBV20-1	TRBJ1-2	CSASRGPSRGYGYTF
-	TRBV5-8	TRBJ2-2	CASSLRQGTGELFF
-	TRBV29-1	TRBJ1-4	CSVDTSPQGTEKLFF
-	TRBV6-6	TRBJ1-5	CASSDFTAYSNQPQHF
TRBD1	TRBV29-1	TRBJ1-2	CSGWTGQGYTF
TRBD2	TRBV28	-	CASRSLAGAGNEQFF
TRBD2	TRBV24-1	TRBJ2-1	CATRSTSANEQFF
TRBD1	TRBV20-1	TRBJ1-1	CSVYRGKTEAFF
TRBD1	TRBV28	TRBJ2-7	CASSTDGDRVDEQYF
-	TRBV5-1	TRBJ2-3	CASSLDAGLTQYF
-	TRBV15	TRBJ2-5	CATSRRGVETQYF
TRBD2	TRBV11-2	TRBJ2-5	CASSLASLAGVVRETQYF
TRBD1	TRBV18	TRBJ1-5	CASSPNHRGTGQPQHF
-	TRBV20-1	TRBJ1-2	CSARGTADGYTF
-	TRBV7-2	TRBJ1-5	CASSLEGRGDQPQHF
TRBD2	TRBV6-6	TRBJ2-7	CASSYGQRGYEQYF
-	TRBV5-1	TRBJ1-2	CASSLLGGRDYGYAF
-	TRBV6-6	TRBJ1-1	CASSRDVTEAFF
-	TRBV29-1	TRBJ2-4	CSVYQGTKNIQYF
-	TRBV29-1	TRBJ1-2	CSFTGPDRRGYTF
-	TRBV4-1	TRBJ1-3	CASSQDIGTGNTIYF
TRBD1	TRBV7-8	TRBJ1-2	CASSHTGGVGYTF
-	TRBV27	TRBJ2-7	CASSLGPSAGQYF